These 16 T cell receptor beta chains share one sample of origin, sequenced in a study of Graves' ophthalmopathy and Graves' hyperthyroidism. TCR beta CDR3 regions were amplified from RNA transcripts. First-round RT-PCR employed HTBI primers, with a second-round multiplex PCR after it. One entry per CDR3 protein, called by TCRdb with MiXCR from the multiplex PCR reads. The table records more than 300,000 distinct CDR3 sequences, roughly 17% of them present only once. The material sequenced was peripheral blood. These receptors were collected from an adult woman with stable Graves' hyperthyroidism.

This clonotype appeared a few times. In DNA form, the CDR3 reads TGCAGCGTTACAACAGGGTCGGAGGCCTACTTC. Encoded protein: CSVTTGSEAYF. The V gene is TRBV29-1, the J gene TRBJ2-5, with D perhaps TRBD1 (6 bases). The CDR3 sequence is 11 residues long. Germline V CDR1 and CDR2: SQVTM, ANQGSEA. V was cut by 5 bases and J by 14 bases, with 18 bases left in between.

This clonotype was recorded at least ten times. The chain recombines TRBV12-3 or TRBV12-4 with TRBJ1-2; TRBD1 agrees at 11 bases. After removal of 6 bases from V and 7 bases from J, the junction contained 13 bases not matched to a gene. CDR3 length: 16 amino acids. The CDR3 coding sequence is TGTGCCAGCAGCTCTGCTGGACAGGGGGCGAGCTTTGGCTACACCTTC. Protein: CASSSAGQGASFGYTF.

This clonotype was counted only a few times. V gene TRBV3-1 combines with J gene TRBJ1-1; D gene unclear. This CDR3 is built from 14 residues. Between the trimmed V and J ends, which lost 0 bases and 7 bases, there was a span of 12 bases. CDR1 and CDR2 from the germline V gene are LGHDT and YNNKEL (reference sequence). Written as DNA, the CDR3 is TGTGCCAGCAGCCAAGAAGGAGTTAGGGTTGAAGCTTTCTTT. Its protein is CASSQEGVRVEAFF.

There are many counts of this clonotype. The chain uses TRBV20-1 and TRBJ2-7; 12 nucleotides match TRBD2. V lost 1 base and J lost 0; bases outside the gene matches: 4. The CDR3 is 16 residues long. Germline CDR1 DFQATT, CDR2 SNEGSKA (reference sequence). The CDR3 DNA follows: TGCAGTGCTAGAGGCCGGACTAGCGGGGACTCCTACGAGCAGTACTTC. Amino acids: CSARGRTSGDSYEQYF.

This clonotype was detected many times. V and J are TRBV4-1 and TRBJ2-7; either TRBD1 or TRBD2 may fit D (5 bases each). Trimming left V 0 bases short and J 0 bases short, with 18 bases between. This CDR3 is 18 amino acids long. Germline V gene lookup returns CDR1 MGHRA and CDR2 YSYEKL. CDR3 sequence (DNA): TGCGCCAGCAGCCAAGATTTAGTATATGCAGGGAGCTCCTACGAGCAGTACTTC. Translation: CASSQDLVYAGSSYEQYF.

This chain connects TRBV6-2 or TRBV6-3 to TRBJ2-7; D not certain. CDR1 is MNHEY and CDR2 is SVGEGT in the germline V gene. Trimming stripped 3 bases from V and 5 bases from J, with 11 bases between. The CDR3 is 13 residues long. CDR3 residues: CASSYLSWHEQYF. The DNA of the CDR3 is TGTGCCAGCAGTTATTTGAGTTGGCACGAGCAGTACTTC.

Many counts were recorded for this clonotype. V and J are TRBV12-3 or TRBV12-4 and TRBJ1-6, with no clear D. Trimming cost V 6 bases and J 7 bases, with 10 bases left between them. CDR3 length equals 13 residues. In nucleotides, the CDR3 is TGTGCCAGCAGCCCAAAAGGGAATTCACCCCTCCACTTT. Translation gives CASSPKGNSPLHF.

This clonotype was seen at least ten times. The chain joins TRBV14 to TRBJ1-1; D not resolved. Deletions cut 0 bases from V and 0 bases from J, with 8 bases between. This CDR3 spans 15 amino acids. Germline V gene lookup returns CDR1 SGHDN and CDR2 FVKESK. CDR3 in amino acids: CASSQDKGLNTEAFF. CDR3 DNA: TGTGCCAGCAGCCAAGATAAGGGCTTGAACACTGAAGCTTTCTTT.

This clonotype showed up just a few times. This may arise from a read error, as a much more abundant clone is one base away. A read error is likely, as this CDR3 ends without the conserved phenylalanine or tryptophan. The CDR3 loop reads CATSRGSGSEQYY. Here the CDR3 DNA reads TGTGCCACCAGCAGAGGTTCAGGGAGCGAGCAGTACTAC. V and J are TRBV15 and TRBJ2-7; D might be TRBD1 or TRBD2, each matching 5 bases. Trimming removed 1 base at V and 6 bases at J, with 10 bases between. This CDR3 spans 13 amino acids. Germline V gene sequence: CDR1 LNHNV, CDR2 YYDKDF (reference sequence).

Ten or more counts support this clonotype. The rearrangement uses TRBV12-3 or TRBV12-4 and TRBJ1-1, with D hard to call. Trimming took 2 bases from V and 5 from J, leaving 6 bases between them. The CDR3 consists of 12 residues. The CDR3 DNA reads as TGTGCCAGCAGTTTATTTGCAACTGAAGCTTTCTTT. Protein: CASSLFATEAFF.

This clonotype has a count of ten or more. The chain employs TRBV25-1 and TRBJ2-7; 12 nucleotides match TRBD2. Germline V gene data show CDR1 as MGHDK and CDR2 as SYGVNS. The trim removed 5 bases at V and 5 bases at J, leaving 16 bases unmatched. The CDR3 is 18 amino acids. The chain's CDR3 is CASSPRWTSGKHSDEQYF. CDR3 DNA: TGTGCCAGCAGTCCTAGGTGGACTAGCGGGAAGCACTCGGACGAGCAGTACTTC.

With respect to this clonotype: The CDR3 carries no conserved terminal phenylalanine or tryptophan, so it likely arises from a read error. The chain employs TRBV18 and TRBJ2-3; D possibly corresponds to TRBD2 (6 bases). The CDR3 covers 16 residues. Germline loops: CDR1 KGHSH, CDR2 LQKENI. V was trimmed by 5 bases and J by 2 bases, leaving 17 bases between them. This CDR3 reads CASSELRDSHTDTQYL. The DNA of the CDR3 is TGTGCCAGCTCAGAACTCCGGGACTCACACACAGATACGCAGTATCTT.

The sample holds many counts of this clonotype. V usage is TRBV29-1 and J usage is TRBJ2-7; weak D call: TRBD2 (6 bases). There are 13 residues in the CDR3. Germline CDR1 and CDR2: SQVTM and ANQGSEA. Trimming took off 2 bases at V and 2 bases at J, with 10 bases between the two ends. DNA of the CDR3: TGCAGCGTTGAACGGGAGAGACCCTACGAGCAGTACTTC. Protein sequence: CSVERERPYEQYF.

The sample holds many counts of this clonotype. The rearrangement uses TRBV6-1 and TRBJ1-2, with D maybe TRBD1 (5 bases). Germline loops: CDR1 MNHNS, CDR2 SASEGT. This CDR3 contains 14 residues. Trimming left V 2 bases short and J 3 bases short, with 10 bases between. In DNA form, the CDR3 reads TGTGCCAGCAGTGAATCAGGGACGGACTATGGCTACACCTTC. Encoded protein: CASSESGTDYGYTF.

This clonotype was picked up many times. The rearrangement uses TRBV6-5 and TRBJ1-5; D is ambiguous. V dropped 2 bases and J dropped 3 bases, with 11 bases sitting between them. Germline V gives CDR1 MNHEY, CDR2 SVGAGI. The length of the CDR3 is 15 residues. In nucleotides, the CDR3 is TGTGCCAGCAGTTACCCTGGACGGGACAATCAGCCCCAGCATTTT. Its translation is CASSYPGRDNQPQHF.

This clonotype has just one count. The chain has TRBV11-2 and TRBJ2-3; 8 positions match TRBD2. This CDR3 comprises 18 residues. J was trimmed by 0 bases and V by 3 bases; bases with no gene match: 11. Germline V CDR1 and CDR2: SGHAT, FQNNGV. The CDR3 DNA sequence: TGTGCCAGCAGCTTGATAGTATTCGGGAGGGCTAGCACAGATACGCAGTATTTT. Protein: CASSLIVFGRASTDTQYF.